Below, one T cell receptor (beta chain) is given with its context. Its antigen is still unknown. The source of the sample is a study of cytomegalovirus exposure and HLA in healthy donors. Losses at the gene ends were 6 bases for V and 0 bases for J; bases not matched to a gene: 5. Germline values: CDR1 MNHEY, CDR2 SMNVEV (reference sequence). The CDR3 covers 14 residues. This cohort consisted of healthy bone marrow donors. PCR involved 60 Vbeta and 13 Jbeta primers. TCRdb's copy holds only in-frame clones and misses some; the assay was immunoSEQ multiplex PCR. The table has around 150,000 clones, roughly 62% seen once. Study results and caveats: Reports indicate that TCR beta sequences accurately predicted the HLA-A and HLA-B alleles of most subjects. Presence/absence analyses treated sequencing depth as roughly uniform across donors. Evidence from a later analysis indicated that most CMV-associated TCR beta chains looked HLA-restricted.

Sequencing input: PBMCs. The TCR comes from a male donor in good health and CMV-seronegative. This chain connects TRBV27 to TRBJ2-7, with 7 bases matching TRBD1. DNA of the CDR3: TGTGCCAGCAGAACCGGGACAGACTCCTACGAGCAGTACTTC. It specifies CASRTGTDSYEQYF.